This record covers a single T cell receptor beta chain. Its antigen is as yet unknown. Treg sorting used a CD4+CD25+CD127-/low gate. V lost 6 bases, J lost 0 bases, and 5 bases lay in between. The CDR3 is 12 amino acids. Study outcomes and limitations: The TCR gene usage of tumor memory CD4+ T cells clustered together with blood and lymph node memory CD4+ cells and with lymph node naive CD4+ cells. Tumor-infiltrating Treg TCR alpha and beta sequences overlapped most with tumor naive CD4+ T cells, then blood naive.

After constant-region reverse-primer amplification, full-length variable regions underwent semi-nested PCR with Nested Universal Primer A. TCRdb reanalysed the 5' RACE reads using MiXCR and keeps one entry per CDR3 protein. This sample has 35,000 to 55,000 distinct CDR3 sequences, with roughly 20% found just once. The sequencing input was Tregs sorted from a lymph node. J is TRBJ1-2 and V is TRBV12-3 or TRBV12-4; no definite D call. The TCR comes from a female donor with breast cancer. The CDR3 reads CASRQTNYGYTF. CDR3 sequence (DNA): TGTGCCAGCAGACAGACTAACTATGGCTACACCTTC.